One sample yielded the 30 T cell receptor beta chains listed below, sequenced in a study of metastatic and nonmetastatic thyroid tumors. The entire patient cohort was treatment-naive prior to thyroid surgery. TCRdb reanalyzed the PCR reads via MiXCR. The data hold tens of thousands of clones, with about an eighth observed a single time. Material: blood. Source of these receptors: a female donor with papillary thyroid cancer or a benign thyroid nodule (not recorded which). Some clones in this sample may be carry-over from other donors' samples.

Only a few counts were recorded for this clone. The chain recombines TRBV2 with TRBJ2-7; TRBD1 agrees at 9 bases. This CDR3 is built from 12 residues. Germline V CDR1 and CDR2: SNHLY, FYNNEI. The J segment lost 3 bases and the V segment lost 7 bases, leaving 1 base of the junction unmatched. The CDR3 here is CASTTGGYEQYF. The CDR3 DNA sequence: TGTGCCAGCACGACAGGGGGCTACGAGCAGTACTTC.

This clone was seen repeatedly, ten times or more. V gene TRBV5-4 combines with J gene TRBJ2-1; tentative D call: TRBD2 (6 bases). Per the germline V gene, CDR1 is SGHNT and CDR2 is YYREEE (reference sequence). This CDR3 has 15 residues. Between the trimmed V and J ends, which lost 0 bases and 7 bases, there was a span of 14 bases. The CDR3 here is CASSLGAGLGNEQFF. CDR3 sequence (DNA): TGTGCCAGCAGCTTGGGGGCGGGACTCGGGAATGAGCAGTTCTTC. Full variable domain (remainder filled in from reference TRBV5-4 and TRBJ2-1): ETGVTQSPTHLIKTRGQQVTLRCSSQSGHNTVSWYQQALGQGPQFIFQYYREEENGRGNFPPRFSGLQFPNYSSELNVNALELDDSALYLCASSLGAGLGNEQFFGPGTRLTVL.

This clone was observed a handful of times. The V and J genes are TRBV25-1 and TRBJ2-7; possible D gene TRBD1, 5 bases. The V gene lost 5 bases and the J gene lost 0 bases, with 11 bases spanning the gap. Germline loops: CDR1 MGHDK, CDR2 SYGVNS. The CDR3 is 14 amino acids. The CDR3 is CASSFTGSSYEQYF. The CDR3 DNA reads TGTGCCAGCAGTTTCACAGGCTCCTCCTACGAGCAGTACTTC.

This clone was detected ten times or more. The J gene is TRBJ2-1, the V gene TRBV5-1; the D is unclear. The CDR3 extends over 14 amino acids. From germline, CDR1 is SGHRS and CDR2 YFSETQ. The ends were cut back, 0 bases at V and 7 bases at J, with 11 bases in the middle. CDR3: CASSLDFPRNEQFF. CDR3 in DNA: TGCGCCAGCAGCTTGGACTTCCCTAGGAATGAGCAGTTCTTC.

This clone was counted between two and nine times. The rearrangement uses TRBV3-1 and TRBJ2-2; the D call may be TRBD1 or TRBD2 (5 bases each). The length of the CDR3 is 16 residues. Germline CDR1 is LGHDT and CDR2 is YNNKEL (reference sequence). Trimming took 3 bases from V and 8 from J, leaving 19 bases between them. For the CDR3, the DNA is TGTGCCAGCAGCCATATGGTAGCGTGGGACGAAGGGGAGCTGTTTTTT. Translating gives CASSHMVAWDEGELFF. The full variable domain, with the rest looked up from reference TRBV3-1 and TRBJ2-2, is DTAVSQTPKYLVTQMGNDKSIKCEQNLGHDTMYWYKQDSKKFLKIMFSYNNKELIINETVPNRFSPKSPDKAHLNLHINSLELGDSAVYFCASSHMVAWDEGELFFGEGSRLTVL.

The chain recombines TRBV6-1 with TRBJ1-1; D is uncertain. The V end was cut by 4 bases, the J end by 8 bases, with 11 bases between. The CDR3 consists of 12 residues. CDR1 is MNHNS and CDR2 is SASEGT in the germline V gene. CDR3: CASSVGYFEAFF. CDR3 bases: TGTGCCAGCAGTGTCGGGTACTTCGAAGCTTTCTTT.

This clone was found many times. This chain joins TRBV29-1 and TRBJ1-4; no clear D gene. There are 15 residues in the CDR3. Germline CDR1 is SQVTM and CDR2 is ANQGSEA. Trimming took off 5 bases at V and 2 bases at J, with 15 bases between the two ends. CDR3 sequence (DNA): TGCAGCGTTACCTTGACCCGGAGGACTAATGAAAAACTGTTTTTT. This translates into CSVTLTRRTNEKLFF.

This clone was recorded many times. The same CDR3 also results from other DNA sequences found in this sample. The chain recombines TRBV7-2 with TRBJ2-1, with D maybe TRBD2 (6 bases). The length of the CDR3 is 15 residues. CDR1 is SGHTA and CDR2 is FQGNSA in the germline V gene. The V end lost 1 base, the J end lost 4 bases, and 11 bases lay between the germline ends. The CDR3 sequence: CASSLVVGGYNEQFF. Written as DNA, the CDR3 is TGTGCCAGCAGCTTAGTTGTGGGGGGATACAATGAGCAGTTCTTC.

The chain links TRBV15 to TRBJ1-4; weak D call: TRBD1 (5 bases). Per the germline V gene, CDR1 is LNHNV and CDR2 is YYDKDF (reference sequence). The CDR3 runs to 14 residues. Trimming left V 6 bases short and J 10 bases short, with 18 bases between. CDR3 sequence (DNA): TGTGCCACCAGTCCGCGGGGAGGGACTGGAAAACTGTTTTTT. It codes for CATSPRGGTGKLFF.

The V gene is TRBV13, the J gene TRBJ2-7; D gene unclear. Germline CDR1 PRHDT, CDR2 FYEKMQ (reference sequence). The V end lost 1 base, the J end lost 3 bases, and 10 bases lay between the germline ends. This CDR3 spans 14 amino acids. CDR3 DNA: TGTGCCAGCAGCTTAGTAGGGCAGCACTACGAGCAGTACTTC. It specifies CASSLVGQHYEQYF. Drawing the rest from reference TRBV13 and TRBJ2-7, the complete variable domain is AAGVIQSPRHLIKEKRETATLKCYPIPRHDTVYWYQQGPGQDPQFLISFYEKMQSDKGSIPDRFSAQQFSDYHSELNMSSLELGDSALYFCASSLVGQHYEQYFGPGTRLTVT.

This clone has at least ten counts. The chain employs TRBV29-1 and TRBJ2-7; 8 bases match TRBD1. Trimming removed 6 bases from V and 3 bases from J; junction bases left unmatched: 7. Germline CDR1 SQVTM, CDR2 ANQGSEA. The CDR3 has 13 amino acids. CDR3 DNA sequence: TGCAGCGTCCGGACAGGGCCGATCTACGAGCAGTACTTC. Translation: CSVRTGPIYEQYF.

Many counts were recorded for this clone. The chain combines TRBV7-9 with TRBJ2-7; D remains ambiguous. Per the germline V gene, CDR1 is SEHNR and CDR2 is FQNEAQ (reference sequence). There are 16 residues in the CDR3. The V gene lost 5 bases and the J gene lost 0 bases, with 17 bases spanning the gap. CDR3 nucleotide sequence: TGTGCCAGCAGCCCAACTGTAATTGGGTACTCCTACGAGCAGTACTTC. Translated: CASSPTVIGYSYEQYF.

Worth noting for this clone: A much larger clone differs by one base, so this may be a read error. The same CDR3 arises from other DNA sequences in this sample as well. The gene calls are TRBV9 and TRBJ2-3, with D hard to call. V shed 1 base and J shed 2 bases, with 8 bases lying between them. The germline V gene has CDR1 SGDLS and CDR2 YYNGEE. The CDR3 loop spans 14 amino acids. The CDR3 coding sequence is TGTGCCAGCAGCGTATCGGGTATCACAGATACGCAGTATTTT. This encodes CASSVSGITDTQYF.

This clone showed up many times. The chain recombines TRBV20-1 with TRBJ2-7; possibly TRBD2 for D (6 bases). V was shortened by 7 bases and J by 2 bases, with 9 bases between the two germline ends. The CDR3 is made up of 11 amino acids. Germline values: CDR1 DFQATT, CDR2 SNEGSKA (reference sequence). The CDR3 DNA reads TGCAGTGTAGGGACTGCCTACGAGCAGTACTTC. It translates to CSVGTAYEQYF.

This chain connects TRBV4-1 to TRBJ2-1; 12 bases agree with TRBD2. The J segment lost 4 bases and the V segment lost 4 bases, leaving 5 bases of the junction unmatched. The germline V gene encodes CDR1 MGHRA and CDR2 YSYEKL. There are 16 residues in the CDR3. The CDR3, as DNA: TGCGCCAGCAGCCCTCTAGGGACTAGCGGGTACAATGAGCAGTTCTTC. Its translation: CASSPLGTSGYNEQFF.

This clone showed up many times. This sample also contains other DNA sequences that code for the same CDR3. This chain links TRBV9 with TRBJ2-5; 10 bases agree with TRBD1. The V segment lost 0 bases and the J segment 5 bases; nucleotides outside the gene matches: 4. The length of the CDR3 is 15 residues. CDR1 is SGDLS and CDR2 is YYNGEE in the germline V gene. The CDR3 sequence is CASSVVTGGAETQYF. Written as DNA, the CDR3 is TGTGCCAGCAGCGTAGTGACAGGGGGCGCGGAGACCCAGTACTTC.

J is TRBJ1-2 and V is TRBV28, with TRBD1 matching over 8 bases. The length of the CDR3 is 13 residues. Germline V gives CDR1 MDHEN, CDR2 SYDVKM. Unmatched junction bases numbered 1, after V lost 3 bases and J lost 4 bases. For the CDR3, the DNA is TGTGCCAGCAGTTTGCAGGGGGCCTATGGCTACACCTTC. Its translation: CASSLQGAYGYTF.

The sample holds many counts of this clone. V gene TRBV11-1 combines with J gene TRBJ1-3; D gene uncertain. Germline CDR1 reads SGHAT; CDR2 reads FQDESV (reference sequence). CDR3 length: 17 residues. V lost 4 bases and J lost 0, with 16 bases in between. CDR3 residues: CASSSTRPTGSGNTIYF. CDR3 DNA: TGTGCCAGCAGCTCTACACGACCCACCGGCTCTGGAAACACCATATATTTT.

This clone was seen at least ten times. The chain is built from TRBV10-3 and TRBJ1-2; 9 positions agree with TRBD1. Germline CDR1 reads ENHRY; CDR2 reads SYGVKD. V dropped 5 bases and J dropped 6; count of bases not matched to a gene: 4. The CDR3 sequence is 13 residues long. This chain's CDR3 is CAISSRDRDGYTF. The CDR3, as DNA: TGTGCCATCAGTTCCCGGGACAGGGATGGCTACACCTTC.

This chain joins TRBV11-1 and TRBJ1-1; 7 bases map to TRBD1. Germline V CDR1 and CDR2: SGHAT, FQDESV (reference sequence). V shed 5 bases, J shed 1 base, and the junction held 13 bases outside the gene matches. The CDR3 runs to 17 residues. The DNA for the CDR3 is TGTGCCAGCAGCCCGTTGGATGGACAGGCTGCGAACACTGAAGCTTTCTTT. It is translated as CASSPLDGQAANTEAFF.

This clone was detected many times. The sample has other DNA sequences that encode this CDR3 too. The chain couples TRBV9 to TRBJ1-6; 10 positions match TRBD1. Germline V gene lookup returns CDR1 SGDLS and CDR2 YYNGEE. There are 14 residues in the CDR3. Unmatched junction bases numbered 4, after V lost 3 bases and J lost 10 bases. DNA for the CDR3: TGTGCCAGCAGCGAGGGACAGGGGTTCTCACCCCTCCACTTT. Its protein product is CASSEGQGFSPLHF. The full variable domain, completed using reference TRBV9 and TRBJ1-6, is DSGVTQTPKHLITATGQRVTLRCSPRSGDLSVYWYQQSLDQGLQFLIQYYNGEERAKGNILERFSAQQFPDLHSELNLSSLELGDSALYFCASSEGQGFSPLHFGNGTRLTVT.

Many counts were recorded for this clone. The rearrangement links TRBV24-1 to TRBJ1-5, with no clear D. The CDR3 contains 15 residues. From germline, CDR1 is KGHDR and CDR2 SFDVKD. Trimming stripped 4 bases from V and 2 bases from J, with 11 bases between. For the CDR3, the DNA is TGTGCCACCAGTGACCCGTCCGGAGGCAATCAGCCCCAGCATTTT. Translation gives CATSDPSGGNQPQHF.

In this sample, this clone turned up many times. The CDR3 DNA is TGTGCCAGCAGCCTGCCGGGGACAGGGGACAATGAGCAGTTCTTC. The encoded protein is CASSLPGTGDNEQFF. V and J are TRBV9 and TRBJ2-1; 10 nucleotides agree with TRBD1. Germline assignment: CDR1 SGDLS and CDR2 YYNGEE. There are 15 residues in the CDR3. V was clipped by 4 bases and J by 5 bases; unmatched bases: 6.

This clone was seen many times. The chain links TRBV2 to TRBJ2-6; tentatively, D is TRBD2 (5 bases). Germline assignment: CDR1 SNHLY and CDR2 FYNNEI. V was shortened by 1 base and J by 3 bases, with 10 bases between the two germline ends. The length of the CDR3 is 16 residues. CDR3 coding DNA: TGTGCCAGCAGTGAAGACGGGGTAGGTGGGGCCAACGTCCTGACTTTC. Its translation is CASSEDGVGGANVLTF.

This clone has a count of ten or more. This chain links TRBV14 with TRBJ1-1; no definite D call. Trimming stripped 0 bases from V and 10 bases from J, with 12 bases between. The CDR3 totals 13 residues. Germline values: CDR1 SGHDN, CDR2 FVKESK. This CDR3 reads CASSQDGRLGAFF. CDR3 coding DNA: TGTGCCAGCAGCCAAGATGGTAGGTTGGGAGCTTTCTTT.

At least ten counts were recorded for this clone. The CDR3 DNA is TGCAGTGCTAGGCCCTCTAGCGGACAAGAGACCCAGTACTTC. Residues: CSARPSSGQETQYF. This rearrangement joins TRBV20-1 to TRBJ2-5; TRBD2 aligns across 7 bases. J gave up 2 bases and V 3 bases, and 6 bases lay outside the gene matches. This CDR3 comprises 14 residues. Germline loops: CDR1 DFQATT, CDR2 SNEGSKA (reference sequence).

Details on this clone: A much larger clone lies a single base off, so this may be a read error. Other DNA variants within this sample encode the same CDR3. The rearrangement uses TRBV5-5 and TRBJ2-7, with 7 bases lining up with TRBD1. Germline V gene sequence: CDR1 SGHKS, CDR2 YYEKEE (reference sequence). This CDR3 spans 14 amino acids. The V segment lost 3 bases and the J segment 5 bases; nucleotides outside the gene matches: 8. Here the CDR3 reads CASSSWTGAHEQYF. CDR3 coding DNA: TGTGCCAGCAGCTCCTGGACAGGTGCCCACGAGCAGTACTTC.

In its sample, this clone was seen many times. The CDR3 coding sequence is TGCAGTGCTAGACTCGCGGACAGCTCCTACGAGCAGTACTTC. This encodes CSARLADSSYEQYF. The rearrangement joins TRBV20-1 to TRBJ2-7; a possible D gene is TRBD1 (6 bases). V lost 2 bases, J lost 0 bases, and 11 bases lay in between. The CDR3 runs to 14 residues. Germline assignment: CDR1 DFQATT and CDR2 SNEGSKA (reference sequence).

About this clone itself: A much bigger clone sits one base away, suggesting this may be a read error. The chain uses TRBV7-9 and TRBJ2-5; 12 positions match TRBD2. Germline-derived CDR1 and CDR2 are SEHNR and FQNEAQ (reference sequence). The ends lost 7 bases at V and 4 bases at J; junction bases unmatched: 7. CDR3 size: 15 residues. The CDR3 sequence is CASISLAGGRETQYF. CDR3 nucleotides: TGTGCCAGCATCTCACTAGCGGGAGGCCGAGAGACCCAGTACTTC.

Ten or more counts support this clone. The genes are TRBV4-1 and TRBJ2-7, with a tentative D call TRBD1 (6 bases). Trimming shortened V by 0 bases and J by 1 base, and 10 bases separated the two germline ends. CDR3 size: 15 residues. Germline V CDR1 and CDR2: MGHRA, YSYEKL. This chain's CDR3 is CASSQDRDTSYEQYF. The DNA of the CDR3 is TGCGCCAGCAGCCAAGATCGGGACACTTCCTACGAGCAGTACTTC.